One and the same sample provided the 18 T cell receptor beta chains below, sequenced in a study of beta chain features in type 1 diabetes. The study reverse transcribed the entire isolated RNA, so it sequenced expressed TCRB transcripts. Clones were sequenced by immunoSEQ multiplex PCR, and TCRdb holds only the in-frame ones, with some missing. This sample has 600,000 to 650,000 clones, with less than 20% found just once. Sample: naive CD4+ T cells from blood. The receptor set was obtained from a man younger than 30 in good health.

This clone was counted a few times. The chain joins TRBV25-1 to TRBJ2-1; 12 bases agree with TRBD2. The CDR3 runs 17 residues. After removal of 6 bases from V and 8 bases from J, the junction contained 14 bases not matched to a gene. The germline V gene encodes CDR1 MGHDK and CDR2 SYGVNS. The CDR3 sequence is CASSPGRASGRAYEQFF. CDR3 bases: TGTGCCAGCAGCCCCGGCCGGGCTAGCGGGAGGGCCTATGAGCAGTTCTTC.

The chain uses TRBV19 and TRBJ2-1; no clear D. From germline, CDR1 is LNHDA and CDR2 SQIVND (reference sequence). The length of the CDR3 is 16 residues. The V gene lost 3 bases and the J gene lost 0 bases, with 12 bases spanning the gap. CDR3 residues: CASSILTRSSYNEQFF. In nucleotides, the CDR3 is TGTGCCAGTAGTATCCTTACAAGGAGCTCCTACAATGAGCAGTTCTTC. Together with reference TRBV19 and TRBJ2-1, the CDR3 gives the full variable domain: DGGITQSPKYLFRKEGQNVTLSCEQNLNHDAMYWYRQDPGQGLRLIYYSQIVNDFQKGDIAEGYSVSREKKESFPLTVTSAQKNPTAFYLCASSILTRSSYNEQFFGPGTRLTVL.

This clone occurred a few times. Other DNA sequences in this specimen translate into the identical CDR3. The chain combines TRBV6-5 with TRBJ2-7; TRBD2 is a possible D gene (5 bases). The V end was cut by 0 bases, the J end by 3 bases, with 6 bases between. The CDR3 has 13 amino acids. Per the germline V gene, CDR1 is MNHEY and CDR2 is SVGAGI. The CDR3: CASSYSGDYEQYF. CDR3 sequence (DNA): TGTGCCAGCAGTTACTCGGGAGACTACGAGCAGTACTTC.

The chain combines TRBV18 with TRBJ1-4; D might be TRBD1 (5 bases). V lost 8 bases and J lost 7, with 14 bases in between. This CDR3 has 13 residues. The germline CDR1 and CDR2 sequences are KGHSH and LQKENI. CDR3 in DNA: TGTGCCAGCGCCCGGGGGGTCGCTGAAAAACTGTTTTTT. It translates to CASARGVAEKLFF.

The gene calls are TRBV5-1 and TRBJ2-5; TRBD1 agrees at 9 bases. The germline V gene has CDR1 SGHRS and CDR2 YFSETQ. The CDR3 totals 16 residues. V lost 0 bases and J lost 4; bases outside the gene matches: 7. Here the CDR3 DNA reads TGCGCCAGCAGCTTGGTGGGACAGGGTAGAACAGAGACCCAGTACTTC. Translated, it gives CASSLVGQGRTETQYF.

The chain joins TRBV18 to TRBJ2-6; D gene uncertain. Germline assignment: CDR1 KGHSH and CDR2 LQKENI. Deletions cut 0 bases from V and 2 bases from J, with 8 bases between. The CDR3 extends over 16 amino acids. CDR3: CASSPPNRAGANVLTF. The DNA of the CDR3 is TGTGCCAGCTCACCACCGAACCGGGCTGGGGCCAACGTCCTGACTTTC.

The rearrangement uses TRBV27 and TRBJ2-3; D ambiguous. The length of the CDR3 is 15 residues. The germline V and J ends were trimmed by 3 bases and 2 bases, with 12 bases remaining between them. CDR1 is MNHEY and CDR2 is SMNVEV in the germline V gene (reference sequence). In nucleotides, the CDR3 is TGTGCCAGCAGTTTCAGAGCCCAACTCACAGATACGCAGTATTTT. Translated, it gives CASSFRAQLTDTQYF.

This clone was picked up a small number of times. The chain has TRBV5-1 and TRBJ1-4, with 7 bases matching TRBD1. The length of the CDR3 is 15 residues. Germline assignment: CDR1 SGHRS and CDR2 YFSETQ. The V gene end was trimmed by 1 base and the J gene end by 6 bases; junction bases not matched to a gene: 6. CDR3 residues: CASSLSRDSYEKLFF. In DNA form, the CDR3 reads TGCGCCAGCAGCTTGTCCCGGGACAGCTATGAAAAACTGTTTTTT.

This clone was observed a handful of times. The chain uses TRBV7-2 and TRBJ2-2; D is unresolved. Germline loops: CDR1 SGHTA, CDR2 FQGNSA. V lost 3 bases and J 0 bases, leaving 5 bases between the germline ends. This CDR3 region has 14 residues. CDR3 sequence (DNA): TGTGCCAGCAGCTTGGCAGCGAACACCGGGGAGCTGTTTTTT. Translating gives CASSLAANTGELFF.

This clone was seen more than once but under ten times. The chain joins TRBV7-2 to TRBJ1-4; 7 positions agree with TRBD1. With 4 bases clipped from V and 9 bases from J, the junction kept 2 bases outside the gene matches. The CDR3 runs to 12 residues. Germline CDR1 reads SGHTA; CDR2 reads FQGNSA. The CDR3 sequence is CASSWDSKKLFF. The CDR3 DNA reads TGTGCCAGCAGCTGGGACAGTAAAAAACTGTTTTTT.

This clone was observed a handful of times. CDR3 residues: CASSLAVGTNEKLFF. The CDR3 nucleotides are TGTGCCAGCAGCCTTGCCGTGGGCACTAATGAAAAACTGTTTTTT. The V and J genes are TRBV7-2 and TRBJ1-4; no clear D. The CDR3 runs to 15 residues. Germline assignment: CDR1 SGHTA and CDR2 FQGNSA. The V end was cut by 5 bases, the J end by 2 bases, with 12 bases between.

The CDR3 bases are TGTGCCAGCAGTTACAATAGACAGGTCTTTAACTATGGCTACACCTTC. It is translated as CASSYNRQVFNYGYTF. The chain recombines TRBV6-5 with TRBJ1-2; a possible D gene is TRBD1 (6 bases). CDR3 length: 16 residues. CDR1 is MNHEY, CDR2 SVGAGI, per germline. The V end lost 2 bases, the J end lost 1 base, and 14 bases lay between the germline ends.

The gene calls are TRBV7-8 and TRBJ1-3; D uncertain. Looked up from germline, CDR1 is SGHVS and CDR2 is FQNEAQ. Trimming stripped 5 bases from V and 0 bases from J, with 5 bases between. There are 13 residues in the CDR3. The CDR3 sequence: CASSLSSGNTIYF. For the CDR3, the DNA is TGTGCCAGCAGCCTTAGCTCTGGAAACACCATATATTTT.

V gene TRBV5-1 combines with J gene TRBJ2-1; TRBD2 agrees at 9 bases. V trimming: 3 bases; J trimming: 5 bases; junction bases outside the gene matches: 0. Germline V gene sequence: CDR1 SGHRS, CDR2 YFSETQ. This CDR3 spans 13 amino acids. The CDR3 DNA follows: TGCGCCAGCAGCTGGACTAGCGACAATGAGCAGTTCTTC. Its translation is CASSWTSDNEQFF.

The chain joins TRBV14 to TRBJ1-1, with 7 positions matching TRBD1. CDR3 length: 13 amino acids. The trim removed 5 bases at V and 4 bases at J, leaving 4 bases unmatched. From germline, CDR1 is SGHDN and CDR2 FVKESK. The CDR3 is CASSSDRATEAFF. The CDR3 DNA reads TGTGCCAGCAGCTCCGACAGGGCCACTGAAGCTTTCTTT.

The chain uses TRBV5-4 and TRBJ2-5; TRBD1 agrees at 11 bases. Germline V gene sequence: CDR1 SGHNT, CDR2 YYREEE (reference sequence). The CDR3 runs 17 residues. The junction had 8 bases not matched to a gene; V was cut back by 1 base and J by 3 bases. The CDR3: CASSLPPGQGGKETQYF. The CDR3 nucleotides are TGTGCCAGCAGCTTGCCACCGGGACAGGGGGGGAAAGAGACCCAGTACTTC. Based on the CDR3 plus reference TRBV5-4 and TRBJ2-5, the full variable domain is ETGVTQSPTHLIKTRGQQVTLRCSSQSGHNTVSWYQQALGQGPQFIFQYYREEENGRGNFPPRFSGLQFPNYSSELNVNALELDDSALYLCASSLPPGQGGKETQYFGPGTRLLVL.

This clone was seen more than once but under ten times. CDR3 sequence: CSVALKRNTGELFF. The CDR3 region has the DNA TGCAGCGTTGCCCTTAAACGCAACACCGGGGAGCTGTTTTTT. The chain employs TRBV29-1 and TRBJ2-2; unclear D gene. The CDR3 is 14 amino acids. CDR1 SQVTM and CDR2 ANQGSEA come from the germline V gene. Trimming removed 4 bases from V and 2 bases from J, with 11 bases in between.

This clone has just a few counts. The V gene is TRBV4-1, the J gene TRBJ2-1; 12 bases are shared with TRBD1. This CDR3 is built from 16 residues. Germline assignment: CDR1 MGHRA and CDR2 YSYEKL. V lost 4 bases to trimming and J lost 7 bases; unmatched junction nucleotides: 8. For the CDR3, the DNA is TGCGCCAGCAGCCCGGTGGGACAGGGGGCGAAGAATGAGCAGTTCTTC. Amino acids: CASSPVGQGAKNEQFF.